The 16 T cell receptor beta chains listed next were all sequenced from one sample in a study of shared clonotypes between healthy human individuals. TCRdb's copy holds only in-frame clones and misses some; the assay was immunoSEQ multiplex PCR. The sample carries approximately 1.5 million clones, approximately 98.5% recorded once. The specimen was naive CD4+ T cells sorted from blood. Subset: CD45RA+ positively selected. The receptors were sampled from a young man in good health.

This rearrangement joins TRBV5-1 to TRBJ2-3; D might be TRBD1 (6 bases). CDR1 is SGHRS, CDR2 YFSETQ, per germline. The CDR3 is made up of 15 amino acids. Trimming left V 2 bases short and J 2 bases short, with 12 bases between. This CDR3 is CASSFLTGYTDTQYF. CDR3 in DNA: TGCGCCAGCAGCTTCTTGACAGGATACACAGATACGCAGTATTTT.

This sequence joins TRBV29-1 and TRBJ1-2, with 12 bases that match TRBD1. The CDR3 totals 13 residues. V lost 6 bases to trimming and J lost 3 bases; unmatched junction nucleotides: 2. From germline, CDR1 is SQVTM and CDR2 ANQGSEA. The CDR3 nucleotides are TGCAGCGTGGGGACAGGGGGCGACTATGGCTACACCTTC. Its translation is CSVGTGGDYGYTF. Drawing the rest from reference TRBV29-1 and TRBJ1-2, the complete variable domain is SAVISQKPSRDICQRGTSLTIQCQVDSQVTMMFWYRQQPGQSLTLIATANQGSEATYESGFVIDKFPISRPNLTFSTLTVSNMSPEDSSIYLCSVGTGGDYGYTFGSGTRLTVV.

The gene calls are TRBV9 and TRBJ1-2; a possible D gene is TRBD1 (5 bases). Germline-derived CDR1 and CDR2 are SGDLS and YYNGEE. V was shortened by 4 bases and J by 3 bases, with 16 bases between the two germline ends. The CDR3 covers 15 residues. CDR3 in DNA: TGTGCCAGCAGCCCGGGGCCCAGAACCCACTATGGCTACACCTTC. It specifies CASSPGPRTHYGYTF.

V and J are TRBV4-2 and TRBJ2-3; D is uncertain. CDR3 size: 14 residues. The V gene's germline CDR1 is LGHNA and CDR2 YNFKEQ. Deletions cut 0 bases from V and 0 bases from J, with 4 bases between. The CDR3 nucleotides read TGTGCCAGCAGCCAAGAATGGAGCACAGATACGCAGTATTTT. It yields the protein CASSQEWSTDTQYF.

This clone was detected once. Other DNA sequences in this sample translate to the same CDR3. This rearrangement joins TRBV5-1 to TRBJ2-1; 8 bases are a match to TRBD2. The CDR3 runs to 15 residues. V shed 2 bases, J shed 2 bases, and the junction held 3 bases outside the gene matches. Germline values: CDR1 SGHRS, CDR2 YFSETQ. CDR3: CASSLTGLAYNEQFF. Written as DNA, the CDR3 is TGCGCCAGCAGCTTAACGGGACTAGCCTACAATGAGCAGTTCTTC.

Details on this clone: This same CDR3 is encoded by further DNA sequences in the sample. This chain joins TRBV7-9 and TRBJ2-5, with D possibly being TRBD1 (6 bases). Trimming stripped 1 base from V and 1 base from J, with 7 bases between. This CDR3 has 14 amino acids. The germline gives CDR1 SEHNR, CDR2 FQNEAQ (reference sequence). In DNA form, the CDR3 reads TGTGCCAGCAGCTTAGTAGGGGGCCAAGAGACCCAGTACTTC. Translated: CASSLVGGQETQYF.

The CDR3 coding sequence is TGCGCCAGCAGCTCCCGGGACATTCAGTACTTC. Translation: CASSSRDIQYF. The chain couples TRBV5-1 to TRBJ2-7; D is undetermined. The end of the DNA aligns better with TRBJ2-4, so the J call may be wrong. In germline, CDR1 is SGHRS, CDR2 YFSETQ. CDR3 length: 11 amino acids.

This chain links TRBV6-1 with TRBJ2-1, with D perhaps matching TRBD1 or TRBD2 (5 bases each). CDR1 is MNHNS and CDR2 is SASEGT in the germline V gene. The CDR3 has 21 residues. The V end was cut by 2 bases, the J end by 3 bases, with 29 bases between. The CDR3 region is CASSETPIFRGAGSNYNEQFF. As DNA, the CDR3 is TGTGCCAGCAGTGAAACCCCAATCTTTAGAGGGGCAGGGTCAAACTACAATGAGCAGTTCTTC.

The chain links TRBV7-2 to TRBJ2-5; 11 bases map to TRBD1. V lost 6 bases, J lost 4 bases, and 7 bases stayed unmatched. This CDR3 is 15 amino acids long. Germline V CDR1 and CDR2: SGHTA, FQGNSA. The DNA of the CDR3 is TGTGCCAGCAGGCCGGACAGGGGGCGGAGAGAGACCCAGTACTTC. Protein product: CASRPDRGRRETQYF.

This clone was seen only once. DNA for the CDR3: TGTGCCAGTAGTATGAATGACAGGGTTGGCTACACCTTC. Translated: CASSMNDRVGYTF. The V gene is TRBV19, the J gene TRBJ1-2, with 7 nucleotides matching TRBD1. The CDR3 is 13 amino acids. Per germline, CDR1 LNHDA and CDR2 SQIVND (reference sequence). Trimming cost V 3 bases and J 7 bases; bases outside gene matches: 5.

The V call is TRBV30, the J call TRBJ2-5, with a weak D call TRBD1 (6 bases). CDR1 and CDR2 from the germline V gene are GTSNPN and SVGIG (reference sequence). This CDR3 region has 21 residues. V was clipped by 1 base and J by 0 bases, with 30 bases between them. DNA for the CDR3: TGTGCCTGGAGTGGGGCCCCCTTATCAAGTACCGTTGGACAGTACCAAGAGACCCAGTACTTC. Amino acid sequence: CAWSGAPLSSTVGQYQETQYF.

CDR3 sequence: CASSLGGLGETQYF. The CDR3 region has the DNA TGTGCCAGCAGTTTGGGGGGGCTCGGGGAGACCCAGTACTTC. This chain links TRBV27 with TRBJ2-5, with D perhaps matching TRBD2 (7 bases). Germline CDR1 MNHEY, CDR2 SMNVEV (reference sequence). V was cut by 3 bases and J by 5 bases, with 13 bases left in between. This CDR3 is built from 14 residues.

This clone was found once. This CDR3 reads CASSESGGRITEAFF. CDR3 in DNA: TGCGCCAGCAGTGAGTCAGGGGGAAGGATCACTGAAGCTTTCTTT. The chain joins TRBV10-1 to TRBJ1-1, with a possible D match to TRBD1 (6 bases). Trimming shortened V by 0 bases and J by 4 bases, and 12 bases separated the two germline ends. Germline V gene sequence: CDR1 WNHNN, CDR2 SYGVQD (reference sequence). The CDR3 has 15 amino acids.

The rearrangement links TRBV9 to TRBJ2-3; 10 bases map to TRBD2. This CDR3 comprises 16 residues. CDR1 is SGDLS, CDR2 YYNGEE, per germline. Unmatched junction bases numbered 5, after V lost 2 bases and J lost 2 bases. CDR3 DNA sequence: TGTGCCAGCAGCGTTCTAGCGGGAGACTCCACAGATACGCAGTATTTT. Protein sequence: CASSVLAGDSTDTQYF.

The chain combines TRBV28 with TRBJ1-3, with D possibly TRBD1 on 6 matching bases. The CDR3 covers 17 residues. V lost 3 bases to trimming and J lost 1 base, with 16 bases between them. Germline V gene sequence: CDR1 MDHEN, CDR2 SYDVKM. The CDR3 region has the DNA TGTGCCAGCAGTTTCGTTGGGGGCCCTAGGTCTGGAAACACCATATATTTT. Protein product: CASSFVGGPRSGNTIYF.

The chain couples TRBV4-1 to TRBJ1-4; 7 nucleotides align to TRBD1. The length of the CDR3 is 18 residues. The germline gives CDR1 MGHRA, CDR2 YSYEKL. V shed 3 bases, J shed 5 bases, and the junction held 15 bases outside the gene matches. The CDR3 DNA sequence: TGCGCCAGCAGCCAGGAATACGCCGCGACAGGGCCAAATGAAAAACTGTTTTTT. It codes for CASSQEYAATGPNEKLFF.